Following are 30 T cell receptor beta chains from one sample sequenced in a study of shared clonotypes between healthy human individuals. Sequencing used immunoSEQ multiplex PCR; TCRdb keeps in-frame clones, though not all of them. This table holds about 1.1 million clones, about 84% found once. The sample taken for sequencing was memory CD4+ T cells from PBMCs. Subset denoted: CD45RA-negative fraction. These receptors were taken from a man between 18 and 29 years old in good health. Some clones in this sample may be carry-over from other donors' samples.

CDR3 coding DNA: TGTGCCAGCGGACTAGCGGGAGAGGGGACGCAGTATTTT. This gives the protein CASGLAGEGTQYF. This chain connects TRBV5-5 to TRBJ2-3, with 13 bases matching TRBD2. Germline V CDR1 and CDR2: SGHKS, YYEKEE (reference sequence). The CDR3 length is 13 residues. Trimming removed 7 bases from V and 9 bases from J; junction bases left unmatched: 5.

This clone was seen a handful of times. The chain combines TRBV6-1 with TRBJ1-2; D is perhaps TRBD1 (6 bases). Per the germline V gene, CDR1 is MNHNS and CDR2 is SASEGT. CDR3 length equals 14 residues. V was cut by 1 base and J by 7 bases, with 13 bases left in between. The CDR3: CASSEGGGRSGYTF. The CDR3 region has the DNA TGTGCCAGCAGTGAAGGAGGGGGGCGTAGTGGCTACACCTTC.

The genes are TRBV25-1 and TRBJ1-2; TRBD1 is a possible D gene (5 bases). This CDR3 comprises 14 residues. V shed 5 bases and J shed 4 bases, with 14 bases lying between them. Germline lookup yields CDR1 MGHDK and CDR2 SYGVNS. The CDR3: CASSPTQGFYGYTF. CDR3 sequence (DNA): TGTGCCAGCAGTCCTACTCAGGGTTTCTATGGCTACACCTTC.

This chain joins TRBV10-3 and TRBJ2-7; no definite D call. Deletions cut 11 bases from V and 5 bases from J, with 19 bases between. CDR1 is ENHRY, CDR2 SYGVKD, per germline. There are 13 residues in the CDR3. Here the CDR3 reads CAHRKAVIDEQYF. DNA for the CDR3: TGTGCCCACCGGAAGGCGGTCATCGACGAGCAGTACTTC.

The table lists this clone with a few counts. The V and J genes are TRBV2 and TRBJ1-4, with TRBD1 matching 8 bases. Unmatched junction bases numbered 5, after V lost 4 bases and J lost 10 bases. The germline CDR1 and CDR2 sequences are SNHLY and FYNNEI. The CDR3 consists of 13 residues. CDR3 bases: TGTGCCAGCAGTGGGACAGGGTCCGGAAAACTGTTTTTT. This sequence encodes CASSGTGSGKLFF.

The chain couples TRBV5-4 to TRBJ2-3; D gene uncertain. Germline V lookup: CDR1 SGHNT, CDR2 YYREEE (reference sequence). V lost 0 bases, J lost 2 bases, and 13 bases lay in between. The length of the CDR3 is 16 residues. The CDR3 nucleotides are TGTGCCAGCAGCTTGGCTCAATTGGGCCCCACAGATACGCAGTATTTT. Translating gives CASSLAQLGPTDTQYF.

CDR3 amino acids: CASSQGTGLGTGELFF. Here the CDR3 DNA reads TGTGCCAGCAGCCAAGGGACAGGGCTGGGCACCGGGGAGCTGTTTTTT. The rearrangement uses TRBV14 and TRBJ2-2, with 8 positions matching TRBD1. V dropped 1 base and J dropped 4; count of bases not matched to a gene: 5. This CDR3 has 16 residues. The V gene's germline CDR1 is SGHDN and CDR2 FVKESK.

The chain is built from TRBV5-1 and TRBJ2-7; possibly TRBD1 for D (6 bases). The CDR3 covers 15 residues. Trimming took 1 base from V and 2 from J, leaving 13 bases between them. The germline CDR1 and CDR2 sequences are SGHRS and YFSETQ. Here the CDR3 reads CASSLTGQGPYEQYF. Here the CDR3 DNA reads TGCGCCAGCAGCTTGACCGGTCAGGGGCCCTACGAGCAGTACTTC. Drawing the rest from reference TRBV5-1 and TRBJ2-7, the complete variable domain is KAGVTQTPRYLIKTRGQQVTLSCSPISGHRSVSWYQQTPGQGLQFLFEYFSETQRNKGNFPGRFSGRQFSNSRSEMNVSTLELGDSALYLCASSLTGQGPYEQYFGPGTRLTVT.

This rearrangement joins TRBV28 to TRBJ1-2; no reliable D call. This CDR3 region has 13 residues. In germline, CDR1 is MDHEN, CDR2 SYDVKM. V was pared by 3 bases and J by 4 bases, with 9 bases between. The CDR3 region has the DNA TGTGCCAGCAGTTTTTGGCGGGTCTATGGCTACACCTTC. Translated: CASSFWRVYGYTF.

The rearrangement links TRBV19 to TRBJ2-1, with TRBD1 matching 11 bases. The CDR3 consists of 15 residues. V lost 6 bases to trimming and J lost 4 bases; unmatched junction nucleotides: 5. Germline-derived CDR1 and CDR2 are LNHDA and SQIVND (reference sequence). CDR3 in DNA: TGTGCCAGTAGCGGGGACAGGGGGTTTTACAATGAGCAGTTCTTC. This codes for CASSGDRGFYNEQFF.

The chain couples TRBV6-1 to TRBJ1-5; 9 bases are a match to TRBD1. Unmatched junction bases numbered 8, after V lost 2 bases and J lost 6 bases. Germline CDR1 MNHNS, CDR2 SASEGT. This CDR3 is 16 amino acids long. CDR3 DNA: TGTGCCAGCAGTGAAATGCCGGGACAGGGAGGTCAGCCCCAGCATTTT. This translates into CASSEMPGQGGQPQHF.

This CDR3 reads CASSQTRQGQYF. The CDR3 DNA follows: TGTGCCAGCAGCCAAACTCGACAGGGCCAGTACTTC. The chain couples TRBV11-2 to TRBJ2-7; 7 bases align to TRBD1. Germline loops: CDR1 SGHAT, CDR2 FQNNGV. CDR3 length: 12 residues. The ends lost 5 bases at V and 10 bases at J; junction bases unmatched: 8.

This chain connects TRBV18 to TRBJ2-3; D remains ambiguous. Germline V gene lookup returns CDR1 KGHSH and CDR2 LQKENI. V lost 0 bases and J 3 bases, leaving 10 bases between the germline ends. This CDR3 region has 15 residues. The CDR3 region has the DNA TGTGCCAGCTCACCACCGGTCGCCAGAACAGATACGCAGTATTTT. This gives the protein CASSPPVARTDTQYF.

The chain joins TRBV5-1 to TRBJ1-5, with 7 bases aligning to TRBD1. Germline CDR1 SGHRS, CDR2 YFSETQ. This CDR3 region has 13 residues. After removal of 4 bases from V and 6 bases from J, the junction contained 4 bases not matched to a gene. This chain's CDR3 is CASSLSGGQPQHF. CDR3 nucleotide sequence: TGCGCCAGCAGCCTTTCAGGGGGTCAGCCCCAGCATTTT.

The CDR3 region is CASSPDRLGYEQYF. For the CDR3, the DNA is TGCGCCAGCAGCCCGGACAGACTTGGCTACGAGCAGTACTTC. The chain carries TRBV5-1 and TRBJ2-7, with D maybe TRBD1 (6 bases). V lost 4 bases to trimming and J lost 3 bases, with 14 bases between them. The CDR3 totals 14 residues. Germline V CDR1 and CDR2: SGHRS, YFSETQ.

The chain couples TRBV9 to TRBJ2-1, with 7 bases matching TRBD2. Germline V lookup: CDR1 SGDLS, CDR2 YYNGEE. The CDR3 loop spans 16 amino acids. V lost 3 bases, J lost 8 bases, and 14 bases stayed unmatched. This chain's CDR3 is CASSEGTTMPRDEQFF. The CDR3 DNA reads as TGTGCCAGCAGCGAGGGGACTACTATGCCACGGGATGAGCAGTTCTTC. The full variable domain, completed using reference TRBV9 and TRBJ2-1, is DSGVTQTPKHLITATGQRVTLRCSPRSGDLSVYWYQQSLDQGLQFLIQYYNGEERAKGNILERFSAQQFPDLHSELNLSSLELGDSALYFCASSEGTTMPRDEQFFGPGTRLTVL.

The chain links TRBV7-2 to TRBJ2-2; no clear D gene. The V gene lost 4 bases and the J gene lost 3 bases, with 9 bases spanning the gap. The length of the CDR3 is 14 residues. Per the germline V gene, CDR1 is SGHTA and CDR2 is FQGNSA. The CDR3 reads CASSSTFYTGELFF. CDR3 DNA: TGTGCCAGCAGCTCGACATTCTACACCGGGGAGCTGTTTTTT.

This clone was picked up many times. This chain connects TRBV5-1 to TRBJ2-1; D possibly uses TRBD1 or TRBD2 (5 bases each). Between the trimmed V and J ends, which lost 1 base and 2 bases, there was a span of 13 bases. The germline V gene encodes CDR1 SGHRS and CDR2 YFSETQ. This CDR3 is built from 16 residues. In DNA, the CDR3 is TGCGCCAGCAGCTTGTCTGTCAGGGAGACCTACAATGAGCAGTTCTTC. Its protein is CASSLSVRETYNEQFF.

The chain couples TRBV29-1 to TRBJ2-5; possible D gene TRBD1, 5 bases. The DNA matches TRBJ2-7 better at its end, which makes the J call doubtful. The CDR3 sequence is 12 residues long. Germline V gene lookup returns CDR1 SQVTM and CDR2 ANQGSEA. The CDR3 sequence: CSVGDSAYEQYF. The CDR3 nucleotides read TGCAGCGTAGGAGACAGTGCCTACGAGCAGTACTTC.

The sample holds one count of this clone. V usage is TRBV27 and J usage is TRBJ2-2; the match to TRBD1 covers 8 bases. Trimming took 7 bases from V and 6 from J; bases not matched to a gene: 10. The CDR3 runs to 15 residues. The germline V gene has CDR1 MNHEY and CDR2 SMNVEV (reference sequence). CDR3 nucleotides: TGTGCCAGCACCCTTTCAGGGGGCCGGGCCGGGGAGCTGTTTTTT. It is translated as CASTLSGGRAGELFF.

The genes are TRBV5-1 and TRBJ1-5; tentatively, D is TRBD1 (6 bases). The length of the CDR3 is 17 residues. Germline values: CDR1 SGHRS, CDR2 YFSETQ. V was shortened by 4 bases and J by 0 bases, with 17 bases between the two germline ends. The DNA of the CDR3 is TGCGCCAGCAGCCCAGGAGGGGGAGGATATAGCAATCAGCCCCAGCATTTT. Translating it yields CASSPGGGGYSNQPQHF. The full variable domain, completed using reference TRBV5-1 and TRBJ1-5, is KAGVTQTPRYLIKTRGQQVTLSCSPISGHRSVSWYQQTPGQGLQFLFEYFSETQRNKGNFPGRFSGRQFSNSRSEMNVSTLELGDSALYLCASSPGGGGYSNQPQHFGDGTRLSIL.

The CDR3 loop reads CAWRGSTSGPYEQYF. CDR3 sequence (DNA): TGTGCCTGGAGAGGTTCGACTAGCGGTCCTTACGAGCAGTACTTC. This rearrangement joins TRBV30 to TRBJ2-5; 9 bases align to TRBD2. Matching the DNA end better, TRBJ2-7 makes the J call doubtful. Germline values: CDR1 GTSNPN, CDR2 SVGIG (reference sequence). The CDR3 runs to 15 residues.

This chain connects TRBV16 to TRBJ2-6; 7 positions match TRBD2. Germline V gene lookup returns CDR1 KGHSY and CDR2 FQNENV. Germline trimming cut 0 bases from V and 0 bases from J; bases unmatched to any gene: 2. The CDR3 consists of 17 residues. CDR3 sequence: CASSQSRTSSGANVLTF. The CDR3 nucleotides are TGTGCCAGCAGCCAATCGAGGACTAGCTCTGGGGCCAACGTCCTGACTTTC.

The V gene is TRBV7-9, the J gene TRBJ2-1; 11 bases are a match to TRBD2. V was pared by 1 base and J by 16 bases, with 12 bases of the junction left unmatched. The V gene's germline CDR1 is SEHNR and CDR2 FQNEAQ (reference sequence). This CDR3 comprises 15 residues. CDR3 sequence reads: CASSLDIAGGMTPFF. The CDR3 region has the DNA TGTGCCAGCAGCTTAGACATAGCGGGAGGGATGACTCCATTCTTC.

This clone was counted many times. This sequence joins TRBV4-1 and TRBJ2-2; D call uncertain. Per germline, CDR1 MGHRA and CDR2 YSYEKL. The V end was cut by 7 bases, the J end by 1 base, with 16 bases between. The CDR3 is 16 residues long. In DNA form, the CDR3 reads TGCGCCAGCACCCTTTTACCATCCGGGAACACCGGGGAGCTGTTTTTT. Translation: CASTLLPSGNTGELFF.

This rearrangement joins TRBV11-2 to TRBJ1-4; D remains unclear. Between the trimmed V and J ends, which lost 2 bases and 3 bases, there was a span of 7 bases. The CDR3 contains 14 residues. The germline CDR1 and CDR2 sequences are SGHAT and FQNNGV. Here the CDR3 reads CASSLMLANEKLFF. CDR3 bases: TGTGCCAGCAGCTTAATGTTGGCTAATGAAAAACTGTTTTTT.

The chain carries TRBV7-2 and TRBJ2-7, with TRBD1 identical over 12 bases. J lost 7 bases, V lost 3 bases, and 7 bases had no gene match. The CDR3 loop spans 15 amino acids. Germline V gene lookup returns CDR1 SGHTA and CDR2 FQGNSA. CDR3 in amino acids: CASSFAGTGGREQYF. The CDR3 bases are TGTGCCAGCAGCTTCGCCGGGACAGGGGGCAGGGAGCAGTACTTC.

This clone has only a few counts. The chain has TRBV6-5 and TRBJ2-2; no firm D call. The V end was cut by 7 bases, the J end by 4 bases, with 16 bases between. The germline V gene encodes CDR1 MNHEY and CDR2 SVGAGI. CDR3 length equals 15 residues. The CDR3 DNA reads TGTGCCAGCACGTCTGACGAGTGGAGCACCGGGGAGCTGTTTTTT. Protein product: CASTSDEWSTGELFF.

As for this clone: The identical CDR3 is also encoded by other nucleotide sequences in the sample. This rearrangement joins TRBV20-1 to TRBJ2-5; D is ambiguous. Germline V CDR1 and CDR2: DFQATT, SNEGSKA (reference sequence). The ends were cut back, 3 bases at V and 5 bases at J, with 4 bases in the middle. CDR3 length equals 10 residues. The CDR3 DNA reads TGCAGTGCTAGTCTGGAGACCCAGTACTTC. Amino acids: CSASLETQYF.

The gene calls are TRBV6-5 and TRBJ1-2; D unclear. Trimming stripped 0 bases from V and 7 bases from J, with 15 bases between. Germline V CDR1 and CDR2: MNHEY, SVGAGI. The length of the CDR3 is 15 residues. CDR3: CASSYSKEGIGGYTF. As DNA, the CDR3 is TGTGCCAGCAGTTACTCGAAAGAAGGGATCGGTGGCTACACCTTC.